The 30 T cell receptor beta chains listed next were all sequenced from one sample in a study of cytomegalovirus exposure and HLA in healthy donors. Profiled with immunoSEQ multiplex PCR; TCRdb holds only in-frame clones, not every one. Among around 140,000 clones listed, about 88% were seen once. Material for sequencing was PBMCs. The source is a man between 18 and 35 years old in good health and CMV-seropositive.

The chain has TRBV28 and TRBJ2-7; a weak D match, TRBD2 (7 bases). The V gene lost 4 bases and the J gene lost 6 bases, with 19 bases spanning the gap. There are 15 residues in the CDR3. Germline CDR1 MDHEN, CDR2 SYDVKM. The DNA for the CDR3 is TGTGCCAGCAGTTCACCGGGACACCCGGGGGGCGAGCAGTACTTC. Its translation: CASSSPGHPGGEQYF.

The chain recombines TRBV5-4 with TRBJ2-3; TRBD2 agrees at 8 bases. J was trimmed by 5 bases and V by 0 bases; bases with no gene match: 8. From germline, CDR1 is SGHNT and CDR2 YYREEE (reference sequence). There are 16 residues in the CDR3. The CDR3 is CASSLVPAGVIDTQYF. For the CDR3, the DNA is TGTGCCAGCAGCTTGGTGCCAGCGGGAGTCATAGATACGCAGTATTTT.

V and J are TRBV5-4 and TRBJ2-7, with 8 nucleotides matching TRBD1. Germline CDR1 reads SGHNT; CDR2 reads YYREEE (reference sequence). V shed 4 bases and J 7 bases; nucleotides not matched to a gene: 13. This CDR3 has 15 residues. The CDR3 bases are TGTGCCAGCAGCCTGACAGGACAGGGCTTGCGAGAGCAGTACTTC. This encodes CASSLTGQGLREQYF.

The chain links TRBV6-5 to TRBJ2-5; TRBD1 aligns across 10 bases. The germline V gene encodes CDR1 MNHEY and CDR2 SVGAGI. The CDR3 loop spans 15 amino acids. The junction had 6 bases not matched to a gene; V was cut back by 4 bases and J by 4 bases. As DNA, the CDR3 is TGTGCCAGCAGTTGGGGGACAGGGGTCGTAGAGACCCAGTACTTC. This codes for CASSWGTGVVETQYF.

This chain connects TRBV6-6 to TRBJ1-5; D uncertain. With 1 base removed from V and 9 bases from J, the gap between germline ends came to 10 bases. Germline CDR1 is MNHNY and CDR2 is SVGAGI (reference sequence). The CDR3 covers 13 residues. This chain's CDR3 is CASSYYPWRPQHF. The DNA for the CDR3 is TGTGCCAGCAGTTACTACCCCTGGAGGCCCCAGCATTTT.

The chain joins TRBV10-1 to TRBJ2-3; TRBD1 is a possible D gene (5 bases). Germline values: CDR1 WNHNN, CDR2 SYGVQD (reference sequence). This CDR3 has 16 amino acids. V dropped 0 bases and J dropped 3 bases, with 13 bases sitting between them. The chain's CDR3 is CASSESIRAVTDTQYF. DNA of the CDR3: TGCGCCAGCAGTGAGTCGATCAGGGCGGTAACAGATACGCAGTATTTT.

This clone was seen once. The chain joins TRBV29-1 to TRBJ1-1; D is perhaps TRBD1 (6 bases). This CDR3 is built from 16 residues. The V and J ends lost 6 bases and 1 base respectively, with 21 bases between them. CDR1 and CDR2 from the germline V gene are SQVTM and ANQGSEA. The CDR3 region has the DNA TGCAGCGTCTTACAGGGCCCTGGACCCGAGAACACTGAAGCTTTCTTT. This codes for CSVLQGPGPENTEAFF. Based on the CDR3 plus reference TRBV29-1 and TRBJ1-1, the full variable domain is SAVISQKPSRDICQRGTSLTIQCQVDSQVTMMFWYRQQPGQSLTLIATANQGSEATYESGFVIDKFPISRPNLTFSTLTVSNMSPEDSSIYLCSVLQGPGPENTEAFFGQGTRLTVV.

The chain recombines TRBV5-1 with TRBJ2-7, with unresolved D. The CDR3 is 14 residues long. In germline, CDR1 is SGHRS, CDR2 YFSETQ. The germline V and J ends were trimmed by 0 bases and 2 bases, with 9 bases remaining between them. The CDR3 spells CASSLGVGPYEQYF. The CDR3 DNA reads TGCGCCAGCAGCTTGGGGGTTGGGCCCTACGAGCAGTACTTC.

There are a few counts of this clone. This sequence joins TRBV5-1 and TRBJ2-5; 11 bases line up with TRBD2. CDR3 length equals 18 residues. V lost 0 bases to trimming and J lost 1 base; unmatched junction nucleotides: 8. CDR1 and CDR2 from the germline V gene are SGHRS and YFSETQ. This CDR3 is CASSLGLAGNWPQETQYF. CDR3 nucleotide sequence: TGCGCCAGCAGCTTGGGACTAGCGGGAAATTGGCCCCAAGAGACCCAGTACTTC.

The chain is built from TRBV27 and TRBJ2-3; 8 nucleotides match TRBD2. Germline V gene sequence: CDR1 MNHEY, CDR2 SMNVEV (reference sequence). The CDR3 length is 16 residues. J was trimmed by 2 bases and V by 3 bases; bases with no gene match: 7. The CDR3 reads CASSFVLADDTDTQYF. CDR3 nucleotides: TGTGCCAGCAGTTTTGTACTAGCGGACGACACAGATACGCAGTATTTT.

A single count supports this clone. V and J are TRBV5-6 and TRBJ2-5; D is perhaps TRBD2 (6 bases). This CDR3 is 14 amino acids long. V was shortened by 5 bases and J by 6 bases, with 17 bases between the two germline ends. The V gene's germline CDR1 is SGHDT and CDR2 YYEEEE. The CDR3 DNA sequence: TGTGCCAGCAGTCAAGCGGGCCCAGGGAAGACCCAGTACTTC. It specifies CASSQAGPGKTQYF.

This chain's CDR3 is CASSDVGPTPGYEQYF. CDR3 DNA: TGCGCCAGCAGTGATGTGGGGCCAACACCGGGCTACGAGCAGTACTTC. V is TRBV5-1 and J is TRBJ2-7; TRBD1 might be the D (5 bases). The CDR3 runs 16 residues. V shed 5 bases and J shed 3 bases, with 21 bases lying between them. Germline V CDR1 and CDR2: SGHRS, YFSETQ.

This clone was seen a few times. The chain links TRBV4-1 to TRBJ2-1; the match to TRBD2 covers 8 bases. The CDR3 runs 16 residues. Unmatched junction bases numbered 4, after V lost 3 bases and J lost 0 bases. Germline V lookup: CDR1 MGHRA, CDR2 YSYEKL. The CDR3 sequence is CASSQDGTSSYNEQFF. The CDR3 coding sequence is TGCGCCAGCAGCCAGGACGGGACTAGCTCCTACAATGAGCAGTTCTTC.

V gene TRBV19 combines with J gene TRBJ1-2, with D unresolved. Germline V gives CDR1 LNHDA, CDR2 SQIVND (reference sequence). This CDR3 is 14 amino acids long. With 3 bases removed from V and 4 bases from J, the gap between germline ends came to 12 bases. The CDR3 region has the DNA TGTGCCAGTAGTATCGGGCGCGGGATCTATGGCTACACCTTC. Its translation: CASSIGRGIYGYTF.

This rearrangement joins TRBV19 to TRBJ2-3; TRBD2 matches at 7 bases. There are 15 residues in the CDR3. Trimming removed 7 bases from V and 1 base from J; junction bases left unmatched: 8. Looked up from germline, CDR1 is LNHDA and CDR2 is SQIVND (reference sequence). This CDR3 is CASTNSGWGTDTQYF. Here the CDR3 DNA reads TGTGCCAGTACTAATAGCGGGTGGGGCACAGATACGCAGTATTTT. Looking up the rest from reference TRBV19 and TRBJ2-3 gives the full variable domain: DGGITQSPKYLFRKEGQNVTLSCEQNLNHDAMYWYRQDPGQGLRLIYYSQIVNDFQKGDIAEGYSVSREKKESFPLTVTSAQKNPTAFYLCASTNSGWGTDTQYFGPGTRLTVL.

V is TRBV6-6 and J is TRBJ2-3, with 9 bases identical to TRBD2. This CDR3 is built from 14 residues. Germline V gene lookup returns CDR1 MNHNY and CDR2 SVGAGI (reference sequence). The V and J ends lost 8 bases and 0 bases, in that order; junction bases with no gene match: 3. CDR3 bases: TGTGCCAGCCGCGGGGGGGCAAGCACAGATACGCAGTATTTT. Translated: CASRGGASTDTQYF.

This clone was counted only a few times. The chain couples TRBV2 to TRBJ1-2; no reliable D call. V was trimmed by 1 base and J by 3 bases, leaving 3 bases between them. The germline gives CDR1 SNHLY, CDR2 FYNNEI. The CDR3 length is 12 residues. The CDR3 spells CASSEGHYGYTF. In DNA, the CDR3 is TGTGCCAGCAGTGAAGGGCACTATGGCTACACCTTC.

In DNA form, the CDR3 reads TGTGCCAGCAGCTTAGCCGGACCTAGCCGTCGAGAGACCCAGTACTTC. Translation: CASSLAGPSRRETQYF. This chain connects TRBV7-6 to TRBJ2-5, with D possibly TRBD2 on 5 matching bases. CDR1 SGHVS and CDR2 FNYEAQ come from the germline V gene. The CDR3 has 16 amino acids. V dropped 0 bases and J dropped 4 bases, with 15 bases sitting between them.

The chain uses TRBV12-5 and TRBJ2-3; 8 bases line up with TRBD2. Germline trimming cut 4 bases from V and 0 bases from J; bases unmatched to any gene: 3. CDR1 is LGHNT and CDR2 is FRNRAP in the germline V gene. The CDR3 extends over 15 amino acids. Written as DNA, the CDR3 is TGTGCTAGTGGTTCACTAGCGGCAAGCACAGATACGCAGTATTTT. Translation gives CASGSLAASTDTQYF.

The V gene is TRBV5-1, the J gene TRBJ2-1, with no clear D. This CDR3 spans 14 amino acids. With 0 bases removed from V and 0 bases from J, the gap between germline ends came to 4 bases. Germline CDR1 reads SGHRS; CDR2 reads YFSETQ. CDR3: CASSLGSSYNEQFF. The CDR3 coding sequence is TGCGCCAGCAGCTTGGGGAGCTCCTACAATGAGCAGTTCTTC. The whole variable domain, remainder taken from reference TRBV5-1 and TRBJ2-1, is KAGVTQTPRYLIKTRGQQVTLSCSPISGHRSVSWYQQTPGQGLQFLFEYFSETQRNKGNFPGRFSGRQFSNSRSEMNVSTLELGDSALYLCASSLGSSYNEQFFGPGTRLTVL.

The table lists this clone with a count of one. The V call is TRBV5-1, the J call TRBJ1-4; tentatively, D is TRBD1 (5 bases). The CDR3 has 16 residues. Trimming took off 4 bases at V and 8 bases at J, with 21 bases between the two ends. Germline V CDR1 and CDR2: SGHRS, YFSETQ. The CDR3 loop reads CASSEPSEGGGEKLFF. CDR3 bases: TGCGCCAGCAGCGAACCTAGCGAGGGCGGGGGAGAAAAACTGTTTTTT. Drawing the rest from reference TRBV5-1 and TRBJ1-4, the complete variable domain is KAGVTQTPRYLIKTRGQQVTLSCSPISGHRSVSWYQQTPGQGLQFLFEYFSETQRNKGNFPGRFSGRQFSNSRSEMNVSTLELGDSALYLCASSEPSEGGGEKLFFGSGTQLSVL.

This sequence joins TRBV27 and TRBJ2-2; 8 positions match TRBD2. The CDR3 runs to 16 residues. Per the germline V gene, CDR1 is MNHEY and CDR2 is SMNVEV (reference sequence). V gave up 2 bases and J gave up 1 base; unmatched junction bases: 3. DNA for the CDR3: TGTGCCAGCAGTTTAGGAACTAGCGGGAACACCGGGGAGCTGTTTTTT. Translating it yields CASSLGTSGNTGELFF.

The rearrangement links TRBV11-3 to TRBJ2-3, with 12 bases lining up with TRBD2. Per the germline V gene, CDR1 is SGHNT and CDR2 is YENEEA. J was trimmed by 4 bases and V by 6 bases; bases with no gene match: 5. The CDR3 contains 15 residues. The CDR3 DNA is TGTGCCAGCAGAGTACTAGCGGGAGGTTCAGATACGCAGTATTTT. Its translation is CASRVLAGGSDTQYF.

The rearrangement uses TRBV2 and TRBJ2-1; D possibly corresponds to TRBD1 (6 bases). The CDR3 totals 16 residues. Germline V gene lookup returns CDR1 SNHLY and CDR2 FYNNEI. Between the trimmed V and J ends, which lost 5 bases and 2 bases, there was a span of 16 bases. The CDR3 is CASSSQTGHTYNEQFF. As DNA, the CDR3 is TGTGCCAGCAGTTCACAAACGGGACATACCTACAATGAGCAGTTCTTC. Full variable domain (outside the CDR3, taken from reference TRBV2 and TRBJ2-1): EPEVTQTPSHQVTQMGQEVILRCVPISNHLYFYWYRQILGQKVEFLVSFYNNEISEKSEIFDDQFSVERPDGSNFTLKIRSTKLEDSAMYFCASSSQTGHTYNEQFFGPGTRLTVL.

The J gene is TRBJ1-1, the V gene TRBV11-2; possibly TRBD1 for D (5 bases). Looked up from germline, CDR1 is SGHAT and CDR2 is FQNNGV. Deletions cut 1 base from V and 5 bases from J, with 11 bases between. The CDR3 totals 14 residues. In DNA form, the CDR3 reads TGTGCCAGCAGCTTAGTCGTCGACAGTACTGAAGCTTTCTTT. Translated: CASSLVVDSTEAFF.

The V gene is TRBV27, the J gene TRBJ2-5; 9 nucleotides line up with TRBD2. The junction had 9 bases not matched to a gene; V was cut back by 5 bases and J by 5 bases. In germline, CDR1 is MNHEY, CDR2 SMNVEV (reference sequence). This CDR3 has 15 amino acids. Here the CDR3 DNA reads TGTGCCAGCAGTCCTTTAGCGGGGGCGGAGGAGACCCAGTACTTC. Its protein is CASSPLAGAEETQYF.

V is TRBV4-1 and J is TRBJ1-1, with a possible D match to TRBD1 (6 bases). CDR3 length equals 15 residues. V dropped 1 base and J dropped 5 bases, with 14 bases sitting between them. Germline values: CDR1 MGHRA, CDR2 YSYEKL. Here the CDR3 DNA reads TGCGCCAGCAGCCAAGGGGGGACATCGAGTACTGAAGCTTTCTTT. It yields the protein CASSQGGTSSTEAFF.

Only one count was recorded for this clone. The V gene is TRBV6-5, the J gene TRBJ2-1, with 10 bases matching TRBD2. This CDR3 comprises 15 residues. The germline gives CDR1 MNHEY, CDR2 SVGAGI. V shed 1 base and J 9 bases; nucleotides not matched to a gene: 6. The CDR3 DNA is TGTGCCAGCAGTTACTTGCGAGCGGGGGGGAGTGAGCAGTTCTTC. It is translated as CASSYLRAGGSEQFF.

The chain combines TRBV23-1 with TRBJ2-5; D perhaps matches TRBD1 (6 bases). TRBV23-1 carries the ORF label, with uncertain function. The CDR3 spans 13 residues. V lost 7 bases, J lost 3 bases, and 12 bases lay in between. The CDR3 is CASIRGGKETQYF. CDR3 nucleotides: TGCGCCAGCATCCGAGGGGGAAAAGAGACCCAGTACTTC.

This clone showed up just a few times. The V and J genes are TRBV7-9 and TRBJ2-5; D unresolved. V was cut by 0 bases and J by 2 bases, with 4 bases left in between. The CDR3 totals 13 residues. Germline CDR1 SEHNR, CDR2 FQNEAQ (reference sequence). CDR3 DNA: TGTGCCAGCAGCTTAGCCAGACAAGAGACCCAGTACTTC. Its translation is CASSLARQETQYF.